The 15 T cell receptor beta chains below all came from one sample that was sequenced in a study of early T cells in non-severe SARS-CoV-2 infection. MiXCR was run by TCRdb on the 5' RACE reads, yielding one entry per CDR3 protein. This repertoire shows roughly 60,000 distinct CDR3 sequences, over 9% found once; its top ten account for 2.5% to 3.5%. The sample here was whole blood, taken at baseline. The receptor set was obtained from an adult who was a healthcare worker with PCR-confirmed SARS-CoV-2 infection or an uninfected control (not recorded which).

The genes are TRBV10-2 and TRBJ1-4; D possibly corresponds to TRBD1 (5 bases). The CDR3 is 14 amino acids. Germline V gene sequence: CDR1 WSHSY, CDR2 SAAADI. Trimming took 6 bases from V and 3 from J, leaving 11 bases between them. CDR3 sequence reads: CASSLAGSNEKLFF. The CDR3 coding sequence is TGCGCCAGCAGCCTCGCAGGGTCTAATGAAAAACTGTTTTTT.

The gene calls are TRBV18 and TRBJ1-1, with 12 bases lining up with TRBD1. The V segment lost 3 bases and the J segment 0 bases; nucleotides outside the gene matches: 17. Germline-derived CDR1 and CDR2 are KGHSH and LQKENI. The CDR3 contains 21 residues. The CDR3 is CASSPIRGTGGPGLMNTEAFF. The DNA for the CDR3 is TGTGCCAGCTCACCGATCCGAGGGACAGGGGGCCCGGGGTTGATGAACACTGAAGCTTTCTTT.

This clonotype came up a few times. The CDR3 DNA is TGTGCCAGCAGCTTAGGGGACAGTAAGAATGAGCAGTTCTTC. Protein sequence: CASSLGDSKNEQFF. The chain is built from TRBV7-8 and TRBJ2-1, with 7 positions matching TRBD1. The V segment lost 1 base and the J segment 7 bases; nucleotides outside the gene matches: 4. Germline V gene data show CDR1 as SGHVS and CDR2 as FQNEAQ. There are 14 residues in the CDR3.

The chain links TRBV10-1 to TRBJ1-4; D gene ambiguous. V was clipped by 0 bases and J by 2 bases, with 13 bases between them. The germline V gene encodes CDR1 WNHNN and CDR2 SYGVQD (reference sequence). The CDR3 contains 17 residues. CDR3 sequence reads: CASSESNFVGTNEKLFF. The CDR3, as DNA: TGCGCCAGCAGTGAGTCAAATTTTGTGGGGACTAATGAAAAACTGTTTTTT.

The count of this clonotype is one. This chain joins TRBV29-1 and TRBJ2-7; D gene unclear. Deletions cut 8 bases from V and 5 bases from J, with 16 bases between. Germline-derived CDR1 and CDR2 are SQVTM and ANQGSEA. This CDR3 is built from 12 residues. CDR3 amino acids: CSILTPTDEQYF. The CDR3 bases are TGCAGCATATTAACACCTACAGACGAGCAGTACTTC.

J is TRBJ2-3 and V is TRBV9, with D possibly being TRBD1 (6 bases). V was trimmed by 4 bases and J by 4 bases, leaving 13 bases between them. This CDR3 contains 14 residues. Germline V gene sequence: CDR1 SGDLS, CDR2 YYNGEE. CDR3 nucleotide sequence: TGTGCCAGCAGCCCACAGGGATCGGCAGATACGCAGTATTTT. This sequence encodes CASSPQGSADTQYF.

This clonotype was picked up one time. V is TRBV6-1 and J is TRBJ1-6; 8 bases align to TRBD1. CDR1 is MNHNS, CDR2 SASEGT, per germline. The length of the CDR3 is 14 residues. V dropped 0 bases and J dropped 11; count of bases not matched to a gene: 3. The CDR3 region has the DNA TGTGCCAGCAGTGAAGCCCGGGACAGGACACCCCTCCACTTT. Protein product: CASSEARDRTPLHF.

The sample holds many counts of this clonotype. The chain recombines TRBV7-9 with TRBJ2-7; D perhaps matches TRBD1 (6 bases). The CDR3 covers 12 residues. V was trimmed by 5 bases and J by 3 bases, leaving 8 bases between them. Germline-derived CDR1 and CDR2 are SEHNR and FQNEAQ (reference sequence). The CDR3 spells CASSPTGYEQYF. For the CDR3, the DNA is TGTGCCAGCAGCCCGACAGGCTACGAGCAGTACTTC.

The CDR3: CASSPPGENSPLHF. The CDR3 coding sequence is TGTGCCAGCTCACCACCGGGGGAGAATTCACCCCTCCACTTT. The rearrangement links TRBV18 to TRBJ1-6, with D possibly matching TRBD1 (5 bases). Looked up from germline, CDR1 is KGHSH and CDR2 is LQKENI. CDR3 length: 14 amino acids. Trimming took 0 bases from V and 7 from J, leaving 7 bases between them. Full variable domain (outside the CDR3, taken from reference TRBV18 and TRBJ1-6): NAGVMQNPRHLVRRRGQEARLRCSPMKGHSHVYWYRQLPEEGLKFMVYLQKENIIDESGMPKERFSAEFPKEGPSILRIQQVVRGDSAAYFCASSPPGENSPLHFGNGTRLTVT.

The chain has TRBV2 and TRBJ1-2, with 7 positions matching TRBD1. Germline V lookup: CDR1 SNHLY, CDR2 FYNNEI. V was pared by 10 bases and J by 8 bases, with 19 bases of the junction left unmatched. The CDR3 is 15 amino acids. CDR3 sequence reads: CATKSRRDSGSGYTF. For the CDR3, the DNA is TGTGCCACCAAGTCCCGTAGGGACAGTGGCTCGGGCTACACCTTC.

As concerns this clonotype: One base away lies a much larger clone, so this may be a sequencing read error. The rearrangement links TRBV28 to TRBJ2-7; D is undetermined. The CDR3 extends over 12 amino acids. CDR1 and CDR2 from the germline V gene are MDHEN and SYDVKM. In DNA, the CDR3 is TGTGTCAGCAGTTATGGGTCCTACGAGCAGTACTTC. Translation: CVSSYGSYEQYF.

This clonotype was observed many times. CDR3: CASSVSSETQYF. The CDR3 DNA reads TGTGCCAGCAGCGTAAGTTCAGAGACCCAGTACTTC. The genes are TRBV9 and TRBJ2-5, with D unresolved. CDR1 and CDR2 (germline): SGDLS, YYNGEE. The V end lost 1 base, the J end lost 4 bases, and 5 bases lay between the germline ends. CDR3 size: 12 residues.

This clonotype was recorded a few times. The chain couples TRBV30 to TRBJ2-3, with D possibly TRBD2 on 5 matching bases. The ends were cut back, 2 bases at V and 1 base at J, with 13 bases in the middle. The CDR3 is made up of 15 amino acids. From germline, CDR1 is GTSNPN and CDR2 SVGIG (reference sequence). CDR3 nucleotides: TGTGCCTGGAGTAGGACTGGAACGGGCACAGATACGCAGTATTTT. Protein sequence: CAWSRTGTGTDTQYF. The full variable domain, in which reference TRBV30 and TRBJ2-3 provide the parts outside the CDR3, is SQTIHQWPATLVQPVGSPLSLECTVEGTSNPNLYWYRQAAGRGLQLLFYSVGIGQISSEVPQNLSASRPQDRQFILSSKKLLLSDSGFYLCAWSRTGTGTDTQYFGPGTRLTVL.

The V call is TRBV5-1, the J call TRBJ2-7; 7 bases map to TRBD2. Trimming cost V 0 bases and J 2 bases; bases outside gene matches: 5. The CDR3 consists of 15 residues. Germline lookup yields CDR1 SGHRS and CDR2 YFSETQ. The DNA for the CDR3 is TGCGCCAGCAGCTTGGATGGCGGGGGTCCCTACGAGCAGTACTTC. Translation gives CASSLDGGGPYEQYF.

This clonotype occurred many times. This chain joins TRBV4-3 and TRBJ1-1; perhaps TRBD1 as D (5 bases). Trimming left V 0 bases short and J 11 bases short, with 16 bases between. This CDR3 comprises 14 residues. Germline values: CDR1 LGHNA, CDR2 YSLEER. CDR3 amino acids: CASSQDGGLSTAFF. The CDR3 DNA sequence: TGCGCCAGCAGCCAAGATGGGGGGTTGTCCACTGCTTTCTTT.